This TCR beta chain came from a study of blood T cell repertoires in COVID-19. On the study more broadly: COVID-19 samples collected from the United States, Italy and Spain covered acute and convalescent phases.

Per the original data handling: Reference gene primer amplification gave estimated nucleated cell counts. Generated by immunoSEQ multiplex PCR, the TCRdb table keeps only in-frame clones and is missing some. The DNA gave D and trimming, while V, J and clone size come from that table. Of approximately 390,000 clones listed, 90% are singletons. The CDR3 consists of 14 residues. Trimming at V came to 4 bases and at J to 5 bases, leaving 8 bases not matched to a gene. The germline gives CDR1 SGHNT, CDR2 YYREEE (reference sequence). Sequenced input: peripheral blood. The chain joins TRBV5-4 to TRBJ2-5; 7 bases align to TRBD1. This clonotype was obtained from a man aged 18 to 30 with active or convalescent COVID-19. The DNA of the CDR3 is TGTGCCAGCAGCCCAGACAGGGCGATCGAGACCCAGTACTTC. Translated: CASSPDRAIETQYF.